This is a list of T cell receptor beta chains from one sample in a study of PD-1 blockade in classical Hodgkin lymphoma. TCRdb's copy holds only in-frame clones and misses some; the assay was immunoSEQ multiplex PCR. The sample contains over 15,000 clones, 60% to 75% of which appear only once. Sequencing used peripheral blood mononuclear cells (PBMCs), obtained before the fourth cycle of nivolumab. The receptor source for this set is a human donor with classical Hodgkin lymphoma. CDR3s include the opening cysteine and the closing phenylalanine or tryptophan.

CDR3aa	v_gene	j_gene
CASSDLAGGLVGEQFF	TRBV2	TRBJ2-1
CASSRAGREETQYF	TRBV5-1	TRBJ2-5
CASSPTPHPRSYEQYF	TRBV18	TRBJ2-7
CASSLVAGAYNEQFF	TRBV7-9	TRBJ2-1
CASSWGGTGNEQFF	TRBV5-6	TRBJ2-1
CASSFQGSHEQYF	TRBV13	TRBJ2-7
CASSPTRGDTQYF	TRBV27	TRBJ2-3
CASSGIDGLNTGELFF	TRBV5-4	TRBJ2-2
CASSRPTGTSQETQYF	TRBV28	TRBJ2-5
CASSISRGKEQYF	TRBV5-1	TRBJ2-7
CASSMTSGSLYEQYF	TRBV5-1	TRBJ2-7